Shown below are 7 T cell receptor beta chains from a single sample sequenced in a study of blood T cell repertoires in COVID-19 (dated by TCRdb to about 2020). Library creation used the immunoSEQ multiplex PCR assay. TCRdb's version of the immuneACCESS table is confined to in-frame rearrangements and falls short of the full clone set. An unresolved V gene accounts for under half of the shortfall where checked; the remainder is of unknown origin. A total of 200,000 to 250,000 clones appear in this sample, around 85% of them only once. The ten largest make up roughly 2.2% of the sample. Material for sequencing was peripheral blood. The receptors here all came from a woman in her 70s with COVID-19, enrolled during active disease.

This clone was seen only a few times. CDR3 sequence (DNA): TGCGCCAGCAGCCTACGATACGTCGATTCCGACGAGCAGTACTTC. Its protein product is CASSLRYVDSDEQYF. The V and J genes are TRBV5-1 and TRBJ2-7; D is undetermined. The CDR3 sequence is 15 residues long. CDR1 SGHRS and CDR2 YFSETQ come from the germline V gene. With 4 bases removed from V and 5 bases from J, the gap between germline ends came to 19 bases. Looking up the rest from reference TRBV5-1 and TRBJ2-7 gives the full variable domain: KAGVTQTPRYLIKTRGQQVTLSCSPISGHRSVSWYQQTPGQGLQFLFEYFSETQRNKGNFPGRFSGRQFSNSRSEMNVSTLELGDSALYLCASSLRYVDSDEQYFGPGTRLTVT.

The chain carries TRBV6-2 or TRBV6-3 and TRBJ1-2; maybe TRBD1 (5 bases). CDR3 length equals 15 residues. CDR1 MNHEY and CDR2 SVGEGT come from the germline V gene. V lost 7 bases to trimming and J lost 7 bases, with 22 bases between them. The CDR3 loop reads CASIPWEGRESGYTF. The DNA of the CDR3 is TGTGCCAGCATCCCCTGGGAGGGGCGCGAGAGTGGCTACACCTTC.

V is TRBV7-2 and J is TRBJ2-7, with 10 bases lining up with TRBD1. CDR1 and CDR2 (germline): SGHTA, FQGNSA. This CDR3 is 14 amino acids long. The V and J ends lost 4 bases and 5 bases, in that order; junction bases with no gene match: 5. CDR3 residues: CASSWGQGRDEQYF. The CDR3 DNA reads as TGTGCCAGCAGCTGGGGACAGGGGCGGGACGAGCAGTACTTC.

This CDR3 is CASSQHLRDRGFNTIYF. In nucleotides, the CDR3 is TGCGCCAGCAGCCAGCACCTCCGGGACAGGGGGTTTAACACCATATATTTT. The chain recombines TRBV4-3 with TRBJ1-3; 11 bases agree with TRBD1. The CDR3 contains 17 residues. Germline CDR1 reads LGHNA; CDR2 reads YSLEER. V was pared by 3 bases and J by 7 bases, with 11 bases of the junction left unmatched.

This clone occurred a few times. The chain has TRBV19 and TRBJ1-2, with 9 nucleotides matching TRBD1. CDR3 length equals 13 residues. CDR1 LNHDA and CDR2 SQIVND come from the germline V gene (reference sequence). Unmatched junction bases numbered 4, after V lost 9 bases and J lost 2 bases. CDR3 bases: TGTGCCAGCCAGGGGACAGGGAACTATGGCTACACCTTC. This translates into CASQGTGNYGYTF.

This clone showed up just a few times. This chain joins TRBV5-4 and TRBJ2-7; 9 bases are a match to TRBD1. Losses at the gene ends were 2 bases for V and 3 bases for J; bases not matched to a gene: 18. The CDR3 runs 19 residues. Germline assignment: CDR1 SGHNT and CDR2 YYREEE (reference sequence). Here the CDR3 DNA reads TGTGCCAGCAGCTTTGGGTGGGGACAGGGACCACTCGACGACTACGAGCAGTACTTC. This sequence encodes CASSFGWGQGPLDDYEQYF. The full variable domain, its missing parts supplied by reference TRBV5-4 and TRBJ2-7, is ETGVTQSPTHLIKTRGQQVTLRCSSQSGHNTVSWYQQALGQGPQFIFQYYREEENGRGNFPPRFSGLQFPNYSSELNVNALELDDSALYLCASSFGWGQGPLDDYEQYFGPGTRLTVT.

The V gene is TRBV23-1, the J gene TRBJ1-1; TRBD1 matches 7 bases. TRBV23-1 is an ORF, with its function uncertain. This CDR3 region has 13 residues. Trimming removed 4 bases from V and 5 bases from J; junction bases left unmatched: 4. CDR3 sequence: CASSPDRSTEAFF. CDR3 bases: TGCGCCAGCAGTCCGGACAGGTCTACTGAAGCTTTCTTT.